This TCR beta chain was sequenced in a study of OX40 agonist ivuxolimab in advanced cancers. The CDR3 loop spans 19 amino acids. Losses at the gene ends were 3 bases for V and 1 base for J; bases not matched to a gene: 12. From germline, CDR1 is SGDLS and CDR2 YYNGEE. Only in-frame clones appear in the TCRdb table, and some are missing; sequencing was by immunoSEQ multiplex PCR. The sample contains about 7,900 clones, approximately 84% of which appear only once. The genes are TRBV9 and TRBJ2-1; 11 bases are a match to TRBD2. Material: CD4+ or CD8+ T cells sorted from blood, obtained in a trial of the OX40 agonist ivuxolimab. This sequence was found in an adult with an advanced solid tumor such as melanoma, head and neck, liver or kidney cancer. CDR3 DNA sequence: TGTGCCAGCAGCGGAAGACTAGCGGGAAAAAGAGGGTCCTACAATGAGCAGTTCTTC. This translates into CASSGRLAGKRGSYNEQFF.